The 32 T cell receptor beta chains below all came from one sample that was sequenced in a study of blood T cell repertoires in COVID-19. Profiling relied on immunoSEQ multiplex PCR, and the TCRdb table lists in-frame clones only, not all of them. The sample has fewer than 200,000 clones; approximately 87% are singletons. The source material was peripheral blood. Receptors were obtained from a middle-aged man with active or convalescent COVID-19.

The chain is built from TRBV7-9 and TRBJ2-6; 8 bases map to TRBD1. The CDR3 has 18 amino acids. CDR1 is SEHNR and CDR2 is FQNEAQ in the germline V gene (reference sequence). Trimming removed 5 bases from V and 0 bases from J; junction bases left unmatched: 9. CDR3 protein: CASSLRTGPSSGANVLTF. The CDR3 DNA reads TGTGCCAGCAGCCTAAGGACAGGGCCCAGCTCTGGGGCCAACGTCCTGACTTTC.

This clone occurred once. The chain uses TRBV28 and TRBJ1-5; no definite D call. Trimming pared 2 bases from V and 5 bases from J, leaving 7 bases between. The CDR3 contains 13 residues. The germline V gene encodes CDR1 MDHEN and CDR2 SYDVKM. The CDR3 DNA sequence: TGTGCCAGCAGTTTAAGCGGGTATCAGCCCCAGCATTTT. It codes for CASSLSGYQPQHF.

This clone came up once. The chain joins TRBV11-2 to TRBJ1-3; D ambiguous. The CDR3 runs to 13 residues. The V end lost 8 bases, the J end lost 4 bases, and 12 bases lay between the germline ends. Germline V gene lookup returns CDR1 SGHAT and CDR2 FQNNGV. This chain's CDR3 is CASYRGGGNTIYF. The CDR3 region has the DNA TGTGCCAGCTATCGGGGAGGAGGAAACACCATATATTTT.

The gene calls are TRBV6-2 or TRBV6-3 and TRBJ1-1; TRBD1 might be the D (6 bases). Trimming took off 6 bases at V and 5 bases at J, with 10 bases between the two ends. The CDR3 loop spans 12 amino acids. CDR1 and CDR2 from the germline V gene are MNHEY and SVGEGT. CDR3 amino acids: CASSQDRTEAFF. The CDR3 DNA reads TGTGCCAGCAGCCAGGACAGAACTGAAGCTTTCTTT.

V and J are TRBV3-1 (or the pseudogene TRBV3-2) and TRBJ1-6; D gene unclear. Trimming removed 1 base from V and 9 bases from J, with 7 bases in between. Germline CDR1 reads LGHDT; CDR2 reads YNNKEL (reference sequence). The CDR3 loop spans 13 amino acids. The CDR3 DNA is TGTGCCAGCAGCCAAGTCAGTGGTTCACCCCTCCACTTT. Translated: CASSQVSGSPLHF.

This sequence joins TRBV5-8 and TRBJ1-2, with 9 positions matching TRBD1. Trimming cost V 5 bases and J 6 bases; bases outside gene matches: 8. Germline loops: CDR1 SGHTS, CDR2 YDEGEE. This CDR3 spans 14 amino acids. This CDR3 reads CASSSGTGFHGYTF. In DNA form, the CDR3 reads TGTGCCAGCAGTTCCGGGACAGGGTTCCATGGCTACACCTTC.

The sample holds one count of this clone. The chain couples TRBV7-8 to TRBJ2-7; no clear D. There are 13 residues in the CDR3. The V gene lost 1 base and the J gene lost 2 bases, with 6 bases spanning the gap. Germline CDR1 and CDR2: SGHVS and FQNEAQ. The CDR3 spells CASSLDLPYEQYF. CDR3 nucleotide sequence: TGTGCCAGCAGCTTAGACTTACCCTACGAGCAGTACTTC.

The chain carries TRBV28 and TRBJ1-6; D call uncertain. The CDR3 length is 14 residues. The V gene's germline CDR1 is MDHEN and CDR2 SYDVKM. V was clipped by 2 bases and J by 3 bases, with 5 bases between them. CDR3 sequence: CASSLSNYNSPLHF. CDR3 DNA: TGTGCCAGCAGTTTAAGCAACTATAATTCACCCCTCCACTTT.

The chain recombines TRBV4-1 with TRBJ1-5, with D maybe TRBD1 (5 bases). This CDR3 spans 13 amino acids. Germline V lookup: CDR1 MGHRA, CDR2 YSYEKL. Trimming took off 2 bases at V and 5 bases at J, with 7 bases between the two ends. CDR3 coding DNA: TGCGCCAGCAGCCAAAGGGGTGATCAGCCCCAGCATTTT. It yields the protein CASSQRGDQPQHF.

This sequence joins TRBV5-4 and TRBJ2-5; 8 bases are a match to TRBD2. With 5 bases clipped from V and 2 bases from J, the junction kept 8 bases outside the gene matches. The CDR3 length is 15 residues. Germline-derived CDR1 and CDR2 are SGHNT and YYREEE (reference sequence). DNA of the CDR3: TGTGCCAGCAGGATCCACGGGGGGGGGCAAGAGACCCAGTACTTC. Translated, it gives CASRIHGGGQETQYF. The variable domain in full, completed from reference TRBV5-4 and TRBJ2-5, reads ETGVTQSPTHLIKTRGQQVTLRCSSQSGHNTVSWYQQALGQGPQFIFQYYREEENGRGNFPPRFSGLQFPNYSSELNVNALELDDSALYLCASRIHGGGQETQYFGPGTRLLVL.

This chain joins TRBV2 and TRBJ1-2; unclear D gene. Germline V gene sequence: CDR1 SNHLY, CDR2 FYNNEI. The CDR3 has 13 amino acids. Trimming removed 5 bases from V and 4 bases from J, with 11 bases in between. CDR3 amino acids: CASSPPAGYGYTF. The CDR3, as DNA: TGTGCCAGCAGTCCCCCAGCGGGCTATGGCTACACCTTC.

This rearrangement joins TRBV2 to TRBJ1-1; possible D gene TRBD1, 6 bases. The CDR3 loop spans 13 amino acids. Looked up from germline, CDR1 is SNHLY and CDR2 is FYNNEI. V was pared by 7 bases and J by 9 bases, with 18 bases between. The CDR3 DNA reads TGTGCCAGCATCTTGGGCGAGACAGGAAAAGCTTTCTTT. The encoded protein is CASILGETGKAFF.

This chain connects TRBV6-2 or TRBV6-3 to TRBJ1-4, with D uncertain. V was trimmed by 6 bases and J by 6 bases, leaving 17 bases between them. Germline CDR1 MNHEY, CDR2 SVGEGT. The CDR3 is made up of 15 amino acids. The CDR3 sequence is CASSQPADGYEKLFF. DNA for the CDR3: TGTGCCAGCAGCCAACCGGCCGACGGGTATGAAAAACTGTTTTTT.

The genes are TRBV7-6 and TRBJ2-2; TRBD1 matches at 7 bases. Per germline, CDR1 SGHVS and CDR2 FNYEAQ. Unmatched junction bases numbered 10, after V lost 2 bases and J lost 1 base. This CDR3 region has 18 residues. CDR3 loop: CASSLPPGQLKNTGELFF. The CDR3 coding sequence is TGTGCCAGCAGCTTACCCCCGGGACAGCTGAAGAACACCGGGGAGCTGTTTTTT.

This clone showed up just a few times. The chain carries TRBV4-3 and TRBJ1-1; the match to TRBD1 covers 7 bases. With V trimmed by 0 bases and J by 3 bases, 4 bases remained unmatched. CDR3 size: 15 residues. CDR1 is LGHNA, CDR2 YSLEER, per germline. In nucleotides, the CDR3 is TGCGCCAGCAGCCAAGAACACAGGGGTGACACTGAAGCTTTCTTT. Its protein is CASSQEHRGDTEAFF.

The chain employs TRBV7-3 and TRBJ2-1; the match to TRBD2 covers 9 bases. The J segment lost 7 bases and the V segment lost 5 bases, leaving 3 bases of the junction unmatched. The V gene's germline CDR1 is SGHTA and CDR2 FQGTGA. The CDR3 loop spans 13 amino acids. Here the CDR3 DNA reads TGTGCCAGCAGCCGGGGACTAGCAAATGAGCAGTTCTTC. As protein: CASSRGLANEQFF.

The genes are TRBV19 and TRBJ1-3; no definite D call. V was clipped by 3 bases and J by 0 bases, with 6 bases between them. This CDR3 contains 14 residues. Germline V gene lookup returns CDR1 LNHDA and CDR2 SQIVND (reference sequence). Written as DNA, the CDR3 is TGTGCCAGTAGTATCGGGGACTCTGGAAACACCATATATTTT. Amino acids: CASSIGDSGNTIYF.

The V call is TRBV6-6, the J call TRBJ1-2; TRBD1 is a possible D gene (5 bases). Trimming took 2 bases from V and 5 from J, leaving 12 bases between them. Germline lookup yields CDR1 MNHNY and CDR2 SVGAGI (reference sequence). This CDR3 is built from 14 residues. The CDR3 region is CASSYPTGGYGYTF. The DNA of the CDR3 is TGTGCCAGCAGTTACCCAACCGGGGGTTATGGCTACACCTTC.

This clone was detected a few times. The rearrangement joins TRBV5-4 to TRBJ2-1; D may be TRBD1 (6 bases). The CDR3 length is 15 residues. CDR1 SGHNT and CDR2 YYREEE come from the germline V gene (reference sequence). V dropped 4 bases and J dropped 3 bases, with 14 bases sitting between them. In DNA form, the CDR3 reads TGTGCCAGCAGCCCAAACAGGGTTGGCTACAATGAGCAGTTCTTC. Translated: CASSPNRVGYNEQFF. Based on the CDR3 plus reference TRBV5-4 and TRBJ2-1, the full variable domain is ETGVTQSPTHLIKTRGQQVTLRCSSQSGHNTVSWYQQALGQGPQFIFQYYREEENGRGNFPPRFSGLQFPNYSSELNVNALELDDSALYLCASSPNRVGYNEQFFGPGTRLTVL.

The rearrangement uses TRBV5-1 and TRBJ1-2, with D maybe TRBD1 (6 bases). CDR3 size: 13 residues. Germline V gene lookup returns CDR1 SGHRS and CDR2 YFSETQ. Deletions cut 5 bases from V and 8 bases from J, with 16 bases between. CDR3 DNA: TGCGCCAGCAGATCAGACAGGAATCAGGGCTACACCTTC. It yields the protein CASRSDRNQGYTF.

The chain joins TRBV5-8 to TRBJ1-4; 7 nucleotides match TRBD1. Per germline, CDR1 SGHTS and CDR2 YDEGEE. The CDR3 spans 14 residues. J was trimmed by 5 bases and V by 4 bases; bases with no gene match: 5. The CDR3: CASSQGQPNEKLFF. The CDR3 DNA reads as TGTGCCAGCAGCCAGGGACAGCCGAATGAAAAACTGTTTTTT.

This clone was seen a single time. DNA for the CDR3: TGTGCCAGCAGCCAAGATGCCAGCTCTGGAAACACCATATATTTT. As protein: CASSQDASSGNTIYF. The chain employs TRBV3-1 (or the pseudogene TRBV3-2) and TRBJ1-3; the D is unclear. CDR1 and CDR2 (germline): LGHDT, YNNKEL (reference sequence). The CDR3 is 15 amino acids. Trimming shortened V by 0 bases and J by 0 bases, and 6 bases separated the two germline ends.

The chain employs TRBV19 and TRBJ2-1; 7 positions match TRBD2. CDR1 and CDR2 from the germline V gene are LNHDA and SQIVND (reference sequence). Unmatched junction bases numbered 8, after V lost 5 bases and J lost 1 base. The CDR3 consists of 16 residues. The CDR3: CASSPNRRGSYNEQFF. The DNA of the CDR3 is TGTGCCAGTAGTCCAAATAGGCGGGGGTCCTACAATGAGCAGTTCTTC.

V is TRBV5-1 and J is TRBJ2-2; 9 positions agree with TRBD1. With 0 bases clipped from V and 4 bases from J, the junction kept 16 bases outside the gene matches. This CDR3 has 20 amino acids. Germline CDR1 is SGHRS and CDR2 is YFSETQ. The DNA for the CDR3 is TGCGCCAGCAGCTTGGGCTTGGGCCAGAGTTGGGACAGGGCCACCGGGGAGCTGTTTTTT. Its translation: CASSLGLGQSWDRATGELFF.

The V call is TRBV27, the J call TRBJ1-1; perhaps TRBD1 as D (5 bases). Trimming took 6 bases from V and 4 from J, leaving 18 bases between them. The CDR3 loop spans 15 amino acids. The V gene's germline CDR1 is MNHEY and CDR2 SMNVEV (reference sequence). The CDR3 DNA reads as TGTGCCAGCAGACCCTCGGCAGGGTTGGTCACTGAAGCTTTCTTT. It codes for CASRPSAGLVTEAFF.

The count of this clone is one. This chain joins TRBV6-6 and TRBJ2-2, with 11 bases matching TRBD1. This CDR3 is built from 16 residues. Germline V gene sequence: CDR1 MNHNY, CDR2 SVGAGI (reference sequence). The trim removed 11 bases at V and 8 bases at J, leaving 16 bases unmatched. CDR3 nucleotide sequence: TGTGCCGGCCGGGTGGTCGGACAGGGGGCGGAGGGGGAGCTGTTTTTT. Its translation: CAGRVVGQGAEGELFF.

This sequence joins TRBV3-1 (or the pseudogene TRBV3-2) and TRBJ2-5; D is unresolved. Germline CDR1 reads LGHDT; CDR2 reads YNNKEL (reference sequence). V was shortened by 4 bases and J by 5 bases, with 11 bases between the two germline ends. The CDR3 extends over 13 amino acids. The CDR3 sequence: CASSLDRYETQYF. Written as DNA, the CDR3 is TGTGCCAGCAGCCTAGACCGGTATGAGACCCAGTACTTC.

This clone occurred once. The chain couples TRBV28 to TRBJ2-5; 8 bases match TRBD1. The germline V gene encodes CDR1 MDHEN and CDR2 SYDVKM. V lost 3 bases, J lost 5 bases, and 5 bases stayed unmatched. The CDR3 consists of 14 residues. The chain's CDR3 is CASSFGTGRETQYF. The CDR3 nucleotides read TGTGCCAGCAGTTTTGGGACAGGACGGGAGACCCAGTACTTC.

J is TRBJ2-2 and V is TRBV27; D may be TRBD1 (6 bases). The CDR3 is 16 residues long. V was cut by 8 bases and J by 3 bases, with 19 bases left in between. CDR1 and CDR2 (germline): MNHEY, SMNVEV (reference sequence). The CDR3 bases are TGTGCCAGCCACCGTCAGGGACAAGGGTACACCGGGGAGCTGTTTTTT. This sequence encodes CASHRQGQGYTGELFF.

The CDR3 sequence: CASSTPGQLNTEAFF. As DNA, the CDR3 is TGTGCCAGCAGCACCCCGGGACAGCTGAACACTGAAGCTTTCTTT. The chain uses TRBV7-9 and TRBJ1-1, with 7 bases lining up with TRBD1. The CDR3 runs to 15 residues. Trimming took 5 bases from V and 0 from J; bases not matched to a gene: 6. The germline V gene encodes CDR1 SEHNR and CDR2 FQNEAQ (reference sequence).

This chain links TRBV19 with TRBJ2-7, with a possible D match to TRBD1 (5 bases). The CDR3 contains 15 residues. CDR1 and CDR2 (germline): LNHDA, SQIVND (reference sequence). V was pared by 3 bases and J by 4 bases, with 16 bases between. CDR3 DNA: TGTGCCAGTAGTATCCAGGGTCGGTACAGGTACGAGCAGTACTTC. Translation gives CASSIQGRYRYEQYF.

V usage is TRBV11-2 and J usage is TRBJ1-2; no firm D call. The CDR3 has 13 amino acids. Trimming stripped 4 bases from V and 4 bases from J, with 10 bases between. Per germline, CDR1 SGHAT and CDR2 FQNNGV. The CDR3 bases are TGTGCCAGCAGCTCCTGGGAGGCCTATGGCTACACCTTC. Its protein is CASSSWEAYGYTF. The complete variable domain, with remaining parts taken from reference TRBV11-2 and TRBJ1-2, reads EAGVAQSPRYKIIEKRQSVAFWCNPISGHATLYWYQQILGQGPKLLIQFQNNGVVDDSQLPKDRFSAERLKGVDSTLKIQPAKLEDSAVYLCASSSWEAYGYTFGSGTRLTVV.